The clone carrying this T cell receptor beta chain has just one count. This sample is part of a study of blood T cell repertoires in COVID-19. Study details: Specimens from acute and convalescent COVID-19 originated in the United States, Italy and Spain. Sources were T cells, B-cell-depleted T cells, or PBMCs; the material itself was cDNA or gDNA.

Germline V gives CDR1 KGHSH, CDR2 LQKENI. V gave up 6 bases and J gave up 1 base, with 10 bases separating them. The length of the CDR3 is 15 residues. Original processing methods: By means of reference gene primer amplification, nucleated cell counts were estimated. The assay was immunoSEQ multiplex PCR, and TCRdb's table has in-frame clones only and misses some. That table gives V, J and clone size, and the DNA gave D and trimming. The sample carries 250,000 to 300,000 clones, roughly nine tenths recorded once. The receptor was isolated from a woman aged 45-65 years who had recovered from COVID-19. The sample taken for sequencing was peripheral blood. The J gene is TRBJ2-6, the V gene TRBV18; D possibly corresponds to TRBD2 (5 bases). CDR3 in DNA: TGTGCCAGCTCGCCCGGACTTTCTGGGGCCAACGTCCTGACTTTC. Encoded protein: CASSPGLSGANVLTF. The whole variable domain, filled in from reference TRBV18 and TRBJ2-6, reads NAGVMQNPRHLVRRRGQEARLRCSPMKGHSHVYWYRQLPEEGLKFMVYLQKENIIDESGMPKERFSAEFPKEGPSILRIQQVVRGDSAAYFCASSPGLSGANVLTFGAGSRLTVL.